This T cell receptor (beta chain) appears in the sequencing data of a study of blood T cell repertoires in COVID-19. About the research overall: The United States, Italy and Spain supplied acute and convalescent COVID-19 samples.

This clone was seen a handful of times. This CDR3 is 16 amino acids long. Trimming left V 5 bases short and J 7 bases short, with 21 bases between. Germline values: CDR1 MNHEY, CDR2 SMNVEV (reference sequence). Per the original methods: It was from reference gene primer amplification that nucleated cell counts were estimated. Assay: immunoSEQ multiplex PCR; the TCRdb copy retains only in-frame clones and omits some. V and J calls and clone size are given by that table; D and trimming were obtained from the DNA. The sample consists of approximately 250,000 clones, 75% to 85% of them appearing once. V gene TRBV27 combines with J gene TRBJ1-5, with D tentatively TRBD1 (6 bases). The sequenced sample consisted of peripheral blood. The receptor was derived from a woman aged 45-65 years with acute or convalescent COVID-19. The CDR3 spells CASSPKGTGRGQPQHF. The DNA for the CDR3 is TGTGCCAGCAGTCCAAAGGGTACAGGGCGAGGGCAGCCCCAGCATTTT.